The source of this T cell receptor beta chain is a study of T-cell reconstitution after alpha-beta-depleted transplantation in children. There are 16 residues in the CDR3. The V gene end was trimmed by 4 bases and the J gene end by 3 bases; junction bases not matched to a gene: 8. From germline, CDR1 is MNHEY and CDR2 SVGAGI. Study-level findings and limits: Diversity of TCRbeta at day 60 was high in some patients, arising from surviving recipient T cells and thymic progenitors. Fresh T-cell production supplied most of the T-cell counts and diversity seen one year after transplant. The origin of alpha-beta T cells about two months after transplant was reportedly several hundred expanded graft clones.

Turning to this clonotype: Antigen: not known.

Preparing the TCRbeta library involved the use of unique molecular identifiers. TCRdb reprocessed the PCR reads with MiXCR, giving one entry per CDR3 protein. The table records a few hundred thousand distinct CDR3 sequences, approximately 12% of them present only once. The TCR was taken from a male patient between 5 and 17 years old who had a stem cell transplant for acute myeloid leukemia, so the T cells may come from the graft donor. This specimen was PBMCs, mostly from graft donor cells, taken 360 days after TCRalphabeta/CD19-depleted stem cell transplant. The chain is built from TRBV6-5 and TRBJ2-7, with 11 bases matching TRBD2. CDR3 in DNA: TGTGCCAGCAGTTTCCTACCGGGACTAGCGGACTACGAGCAGTACTTC. It specifies CASSFLPGLADYEQYF.